This T cell receptor beta chain is from a study of blood T cell repertoires in COVID-19. Overall study: T cells, B-cell-depleted T cells, or PBMCs supplied cDNA or gDNA.

Some clones are missing from TCRdb's copy, which holds only in-frame ones; the method was immunoSEQ multiplex PCR. Of 650,000 to 800,000 clones in the sample, over 80% were seen once. Sequencing input: peripheral blood. The sequence came from a woman between 18 and 29 years old with acute or convalescent COVID-19.

CDR3 sequence reads: CASSYATGYGYTF. For the CDR3, the DNA is TGTGCCAGCAGTTACGCTACAGGGTATGGCTACACCTTC. This chain connects TRBV6-2 or TRBV6-3 to TRBJ1-2; tentative D call: TRBD1 (6 bases). The V end lost 2 bases, the J end lost 5 bases, and 9 bases lay between the germline ends. Looked up from germline, CDR1 is MNHEY and CDR2 is SVGEGT. This CDR3 has 13 amino acids.